The 18 T cell receptor beta chains reported below all come from one sample, sequenced in a study of cytomegalovirus exposure and HLA in healthy donors. Measured with immunoSEQ multiplex PCR; TCRdb has only the in-frame clones, and not every one. The sample holds under 200,000 clones, roughly nine tenths seen once. Sequencing was carried out using PBMCs. These receptors came from a woman under 30 in good health and CMV-seropositive.

The CDR3 DNA is TGTGCCAGCAGTTACCAGGACTCTCTTGGAGGCGAGCAGTACTTC. Its protein product is CASSYQDSLGGEQYF. The chain employs TRBV6-6 and TRBJ2-7, with D perhaps TRBD2 (5 bases). Trimming shortened V by 2 bases and J by 6 bases, and 17 bases separated the two germline ends. The CDR3 loop spans 15 amino acids. The germline gives CDR1 MNHNY, CDR2 SVGAGI (reference sequence).

This chain joins TRBV20-1 and TRBJ2-1, with TRBD2 as a possible D gene (5 bases). The CDR3 runs to 10 residues. From germline, CDR1 is DFQATT and CDR2 SNEGSKA (reference sequence). V lost 2 bases to trimming and J lost 10 bases, with 6 bases between them. The CDR3 protein is CSARSGEQFF. Here the CDR3 DNA reads TGCAGTGCTAGATCGGGGGAGCAGTTCTTC.

With respect to this clone: One end of the junction is discordant with germline, which a read error may explain. Within the sample, other DNA sequences also encode this same CDR3. The chain joins TRBV6-5 to TRBJ2-7; weak D call: TRBD1 (6 bases). The CDR3 covers 13 residues. From germline, CDR1 is MNHEY and CDR2 SVGAGI. The CDR3 loop reads CASSPTGNYEQYF. CDR3 nucleotides: TGTGCCAGCAGCCCTACAGGGAACTACGAGCAATACTTC.

The rearrangement joins TRBV27 to TRBJ1-1; 8 bases align to TRBD1. V was pared by 5 bases and J by 5 bases, with 13 bases of the junction left unmatched. The CDR3 is 16 residues long. Germline V gene data show CDR1 as MNHEY and CDR2 as SMNVEV (reference sequence). The CDR3: CASSPSTGEIGTEAFF. CDR3 in DNA: TGTGCCAGCAGTCCGTCGACAGGGGAAATTGGGACTGAAGCTTTCTTT.

The chain recombines TRBV19 with TRBJ2-1; 11 nucleotides match TRBD2. CDR1 is LNHDA and CDR2 is SQIVND in the germline V gene (reference sequence). V trimming: 5 bases; J trimming: 7 bases; junction bases outside the gene matches: 7. CDR3 size: 15 residues. CDR3 region: CASSFRLAGTNEQFF. The CDR3 DNA reads TGTGCCAGTAGTTTTCGACTAGCGGGGACTAATGAGCAGTTCTTC.

The J gene is TRBJ2-7, the V gene TRBV6-5; 8 nucleotides align to TRBD2. Trimming cost V 6 bases and J 0 bases; bases outside gene matches: 4. Germline-derived CDR1 and CDR2 are MNHEY and SVGAGI. The CDR3 has 14 amino acids. In nucleotides, the CDR3 is TGTGCCAGCAGAAGAGCGGGAGACTCCTACGAGCAGTACTTC. This translates into CASRRAGDSYEQYF.

V is TRBV6-5 and J is TRBJ2-1; TRBD1 aligns across 12 bases. Germline loops: CDR1 MNHEY, CDR2 SVGAGI. After removal of 6 bases from V and 9 bases from J, the junction contained 6 bases not matched to a gene. There are 14 residues in the CDR3. DNA for the CDR3: TGTGCCAGCAGCCGGGACAGGGGGCGCGTTGAGCAGTTCTTC. Its protein is CASSRDRGRVEQFF.

The chain has TRBV7-2 and TRBJ2-5; D not certain. Germline CDR1 and CDR2: SGHTA and FQGNSA. V lost 5 bases and J lost 2, with 9 bases in between. This CDR3 has 13 residues. The CDR3 spells CASSHPNQETQYF. The CDR3 DNA reads TGTGCCAGCAGCCATCCAAATCAAGAGACCCAGTACTTC.

J is TRBJ1-2 and V is TRBV7-9; no reliable D call. The V end was cut by 1 base, the J end by 7 bases, with 10 bases between. The CDR3 is 13 amino acids. CDR1 is SEHNR, CDR2 FQNEAQ, per germline (reference sequence). CDR3 loop: CASSLEIAVGYTF. In DNA form, the CDR3 reads TGTGCCAGCAGCTTAGAGATAGCTGTTGGCTACACCTTC.

The rearrangement joins TRBV5-1 to TRBJ2-2; possible D gene TRBD2, 5 bases. Germline V gives CDR1 SGHRS, CDR2 YFSETQ. The CDR3 covers 16 residues. Trimming cost V 0 bases and J 5 bases, with 14 bases left between them. The CDR3 DNA reads as TGCGCCAGCAGCTTGGCCAGGTCCGAGCGGACCGGGGAGCTGTTTTTT. It translates to CASSLARSERTGELFF.

This chain uses TRBV28 with TRBJ2-7, with TRBD1 identical over 11 bases. Trimming took 3 bases from V and 9 from J; bases not matched to a gene: 13. Germline assignment: CDR1 MDHEN and CDR2 SYDVKM. The CDR3 is 16 amino acids. This CDR3 reads CASSLGLGTGGVSQYF. The CDR3 DNA follows: TGTGCCAGCAGTTTGGGACTAGGGACAGGGGGGGTGTCGCAGTACTTC.

The sample holds one count of this clone. This rearrangement joins TRBV11-2 to TRBJ1-4; D is undetermined. The CDR3 runs 16 residues. V was clipped by 4 bases and J by 8 bases, with 20 bases between them. From germline, CDR1 is SGHAT and CDR2 FQNNGV. The DNA for the CDR3 is TGTGCCAGCAGCTCCGAACCTGTCCTAAACTTGGAAAAACTGTTTTTT. Its translation: CASSSEPVLNLEKLFF.

The chain uses TRBV2 and TRBJ2-3; no clear D. CDR1 and CDR2 from the germline V gene are SNHLY and FYNNEI. The CDR3 runs to 16 residues. The germline V and J ends were trimmed by 0 bases and 2 bases, with 12 bases remaining between them. Written as DNA, the CDR3 is TGTGCCAGCAGTGAAGCGCCCGGGTTTAACACAGATACGCAGTATTTT. Translation gives CASSEAPGFNTDTQYF.

V and J are TRBV5-1 and TRBJ1-3, with a weak D call TRBD1 (5 bases). Germline CDR1 and CDR2: SGHRS and YFSETQ. Trimming shortened V by 4 bases and J by 7 bases, and 15 bases separated the two germline ends. This CDR3 has 14 residues. The CDR3 loop is CASSLGTRGNTIYF. CDR3 sequence (DNA): TGCGCCAGCAGCCTGGGGACGCGGGGGAACACCATATATTTT. Full variable domain (outside the CDR3, taken from reference TRBV5-1 and TRBJ1-3): KAGVTQTPRYLIKTRGQQVTLSCSPISGHRSVSWYQQTPGQGLQFLFEYFSETQRNKGNFPGRFSGRQFSNSRSEMNVSTLELGDSALYLCASSLGTRGNTIYFGEGSWLTVV.

V and J are TRBV5-1 and TRBJ2-1, with D perhaps TRBD1 (6 bases). The CDR3 spans 13 residues. Trimming took 0 bases from V and 9 from J, leaving 10 bases between them. Germline V gene data show CDR1 as SGHRS and CDR2 as YFSETQ. The CDR3 bases are TGCGCCAGCAGCTTGGAGGGGGTCGGTGAGCAGTTCTTC. The encoded protein is CASSLEGVGEQFF.

The gene calls are TRBV18 and TRBJ1-3; 7 bases line up with TRBD1. V trimming: 2 bases; J trimming: 2 bases; junction bases outside the gene matches: 6. Germline CDR1 KGHSH, CDR2 LQKENI. The CDR3 has 16 residues. CDR3 nucleotide sequence: TGTGCCAGCTCACCAAAGAAGGGGGCGGCTGGAAACACCATATATTTT. Its translation: CASSPKKGAAGNTIYF.

This clone is a singleton in its sample. The chain combines TRBV27 with TRBJ2-1, with 8 bases aligning to TRBD2. There are 18 residues in the CDR3. CDR1 and CDR2 (germline): MNHEY, SMNVEV (reference sequence). The V gene end was trimmed by 6 bases and the J gene end by 0 bases; junction bases not matched to a gene: 13. The CDR3 coding sequence is TGTGCCAGCAGGAGCCCGGGACTAGGGAGGAGCTCCTACAATGAGCAGTTCTTC. Translating gives CASRSPGLGRSSYNEQFF.

V usage is TRBV7-2 and J usage is TRBJ2-2; the match to TRBD2 covers 9 bases. V gave up 1 base and J gave up 7 bases; unmatched junction bases: 10. CDR3 length: 17 amino acids. Germline CDR1 reads SGHTA; CDR2 reads FQGNSA. The CDR3 here is CASSLGGSSGNLGELFF. As DNA, the CDR3 is TGTGCCAGCAGCTTAGGGGGGTCTAGCGGGAATCTCGGGGAGCTGTTTTTT.